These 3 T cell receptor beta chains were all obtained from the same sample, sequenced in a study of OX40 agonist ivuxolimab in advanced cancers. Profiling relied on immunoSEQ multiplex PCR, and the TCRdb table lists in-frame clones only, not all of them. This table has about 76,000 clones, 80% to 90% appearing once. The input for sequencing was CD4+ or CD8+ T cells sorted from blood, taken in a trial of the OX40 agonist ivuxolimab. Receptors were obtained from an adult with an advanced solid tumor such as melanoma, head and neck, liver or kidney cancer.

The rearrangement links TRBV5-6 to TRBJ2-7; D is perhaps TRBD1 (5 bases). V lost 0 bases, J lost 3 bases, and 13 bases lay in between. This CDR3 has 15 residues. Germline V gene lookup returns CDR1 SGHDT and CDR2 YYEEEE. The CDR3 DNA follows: TGTGCCAGCAGCTTGGGGGGCAGTGCTAGCTACGAGCAGTACTTC. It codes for CASSLGGSASYEQYF.

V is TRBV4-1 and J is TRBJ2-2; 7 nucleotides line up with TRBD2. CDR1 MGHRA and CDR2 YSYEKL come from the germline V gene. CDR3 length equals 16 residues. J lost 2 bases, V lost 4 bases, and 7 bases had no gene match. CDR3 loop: CASSLKGRANTGELFF. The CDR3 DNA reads TGCGCCAGCAGCCTAAAAGGGAGGGCCAACACCGGGGAGCTGTTTTTT.

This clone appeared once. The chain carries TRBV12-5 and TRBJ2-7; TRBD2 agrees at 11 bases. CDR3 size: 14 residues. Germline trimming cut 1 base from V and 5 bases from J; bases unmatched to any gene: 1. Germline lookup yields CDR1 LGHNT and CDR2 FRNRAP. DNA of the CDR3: TGTGCTAGTGGTTTGGGACTAGCGGGAAACGAGCAGTACTTC. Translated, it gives CASGLGLAGNEQYF.